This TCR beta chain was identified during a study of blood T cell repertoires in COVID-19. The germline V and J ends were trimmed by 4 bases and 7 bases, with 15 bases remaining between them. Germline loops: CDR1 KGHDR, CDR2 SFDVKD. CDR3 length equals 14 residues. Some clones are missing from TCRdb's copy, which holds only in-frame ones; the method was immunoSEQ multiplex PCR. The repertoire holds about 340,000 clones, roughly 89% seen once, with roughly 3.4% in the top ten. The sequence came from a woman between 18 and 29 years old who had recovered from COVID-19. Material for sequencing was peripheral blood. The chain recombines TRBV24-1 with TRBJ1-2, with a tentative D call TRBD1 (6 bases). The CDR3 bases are TGTGCCACCAGTGACCCCCGACAGGACGGTGGCTACACCTTC. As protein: CATSDPRQDGGYTF.